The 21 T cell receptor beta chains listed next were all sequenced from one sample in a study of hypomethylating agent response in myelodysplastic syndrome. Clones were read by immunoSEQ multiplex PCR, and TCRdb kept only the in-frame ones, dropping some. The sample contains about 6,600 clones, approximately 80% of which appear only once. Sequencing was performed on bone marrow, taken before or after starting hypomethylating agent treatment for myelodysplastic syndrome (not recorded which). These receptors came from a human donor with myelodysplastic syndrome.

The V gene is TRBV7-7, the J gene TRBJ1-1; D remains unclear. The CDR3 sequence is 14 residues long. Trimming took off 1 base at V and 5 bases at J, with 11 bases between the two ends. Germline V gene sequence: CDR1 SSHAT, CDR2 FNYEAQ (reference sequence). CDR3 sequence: CASSLEVGETEAFF. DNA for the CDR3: TGTGCCAGCAGCTTAGAGGTTGGGGAAACTGAAGCTTTCTTT. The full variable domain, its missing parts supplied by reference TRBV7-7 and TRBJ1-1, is GAGVSQSPRYKVTKRGQDVTLRCDPISSHATLYWYQQALGQGPEFLTYFNYEAQPDKSGLPSDRFSAERPEGSISTLTIQRTEQRDSAMYRCASSLEVGETEAFFGQGTRLTVV.

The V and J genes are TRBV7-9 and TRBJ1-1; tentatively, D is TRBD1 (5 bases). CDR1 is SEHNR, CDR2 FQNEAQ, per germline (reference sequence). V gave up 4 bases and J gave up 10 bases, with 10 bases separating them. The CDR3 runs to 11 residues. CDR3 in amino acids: CASSSGGGAFF. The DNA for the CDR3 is TGTGCCAGCAGCTCTGGGGGGGGAGCTTTCTTT. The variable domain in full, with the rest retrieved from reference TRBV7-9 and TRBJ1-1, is DTGVSQNPRHKITKRGQNVTFRCDPISEHNRLYWYRQTLGQGPEFLTYFQNEAQLEKSRLLSDRFSAERPKGSFSTLEIQRTEQGDSAMYLCASSSGGGAFFGQGTRLTVV.

For the CDR3, the DNA is TGTGCCAGCAGTTTGTCCCGTCATAACTATGGCTACACCTTC. Protein product: CASSLSRHNYGYTF. This chain links TRBV28 with TRBJ1-2; D uncertain. Trimming cost V 3 bases and J 1 base, with 9 bases left between them. The germline V gene has CDR1 MDHEN and CDR2 SYDVKM. This CDR3 has 14 residues.

DNA for the CDR3: TGCGCCAGCAGCTTGGGACAGGGAAGACATGAGCAGTTCTTC. Encoded protein: CASSLGQGRHEQFF. V and J are TRBV5-1 and TRBJ2-1; TRBD1 agrees at 7 bases. V shed 0 bases, J shed 8 bases, and the junction held 5 bases outside the gene matches. Per the germline V gene, CDR1 is SGHRS and CDR2 is YFSETQ. This CDR3 contains 14 residues.

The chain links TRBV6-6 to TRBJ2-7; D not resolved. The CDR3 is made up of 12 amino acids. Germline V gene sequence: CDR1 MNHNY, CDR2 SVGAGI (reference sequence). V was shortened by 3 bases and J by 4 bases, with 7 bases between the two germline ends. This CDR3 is CASSYREYEQYF. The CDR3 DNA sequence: TGTGCCAGCAGTTATCGCGAGTACGAGCAGTACTTC.

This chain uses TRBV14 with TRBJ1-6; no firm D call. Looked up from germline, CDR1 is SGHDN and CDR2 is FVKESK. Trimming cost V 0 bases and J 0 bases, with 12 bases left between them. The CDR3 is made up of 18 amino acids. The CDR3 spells CASSQEKGQSSYNSPLHF. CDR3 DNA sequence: TGTGCCAGCAGCCAAGAAAAGGGCCAGAGCTCCTATAATTCACCCCTCCACTTT.

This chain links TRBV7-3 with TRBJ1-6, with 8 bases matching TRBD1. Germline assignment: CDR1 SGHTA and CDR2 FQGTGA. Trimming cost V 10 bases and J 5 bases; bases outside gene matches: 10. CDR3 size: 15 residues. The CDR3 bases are TGTGCCACAAAACAGGGGGTGGATAATAATTCACCCCTCCACTTT. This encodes CATKQGVDNNSPLHF.

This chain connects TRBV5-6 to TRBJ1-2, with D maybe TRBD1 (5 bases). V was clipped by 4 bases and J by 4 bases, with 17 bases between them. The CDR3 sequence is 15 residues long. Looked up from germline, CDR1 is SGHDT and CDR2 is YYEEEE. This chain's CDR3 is CASSQGPPGPYGYTF. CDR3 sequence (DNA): TGTGCCAGCAGCCAGGGACCGCCGGGGCCCTATGGCTACACCTTC.

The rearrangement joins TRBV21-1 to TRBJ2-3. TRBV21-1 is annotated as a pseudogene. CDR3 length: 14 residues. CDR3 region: CASSPAAWTDTQYF. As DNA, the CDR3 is TGTGCCAGCAGCCCTGCAGCCTGGACAGATACGCAGTATTTT.

For the CDR3, the DNA is TGTGCCAGCAGCTCGCGGGGCCAAGGGGATGAGCAGTTCTTC. Protein sequence: CASSSRGQGDEQFF. The gene calls are TRBV11-3 and TRBJ2-1; D possibly corresponds to TRBD2 (6 bases). The germline V and J ends were trimmed by 4 bases and 8 bases, with 15 bases remaining between them. CDR1 is SGHNT and CDR2 is YENEEA in the germline V gene. CDR3 length equals 14 residues.

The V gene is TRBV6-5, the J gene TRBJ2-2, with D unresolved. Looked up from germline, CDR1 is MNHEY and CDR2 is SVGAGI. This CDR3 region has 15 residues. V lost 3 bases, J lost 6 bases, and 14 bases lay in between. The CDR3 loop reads CASSYSTGLAGELFF. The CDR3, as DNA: TGTGCCAGCAGTTATAGTACCGGGCTGGCCGGGGAGCTGTTTTTT.

CDR3 nucleotide sequence: TGTGCCAGCAGGCTACACCAAAACTATGGCTACACCTTC. It is translated as CASRLHQNYGYTF. V usage is TRBV6-5 and J usage is TRBJ1-2; D gene ambiguous. Trimming took 6 bases from V and 2 from J, leaving 10 bases between them. CDR3 size: 13 residues. Germline CDR1 MNHEY, CDR2 SVGAGI.

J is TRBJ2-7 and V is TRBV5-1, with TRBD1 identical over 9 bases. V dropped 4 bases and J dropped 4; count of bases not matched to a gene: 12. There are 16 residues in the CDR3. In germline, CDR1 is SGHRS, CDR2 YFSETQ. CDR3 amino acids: CASSPVGGQGSYEQYF. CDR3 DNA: TGCGCCAGCAGCCCGGTAGGGGGACAGGGCTCTTACGAGCAGTACTTC. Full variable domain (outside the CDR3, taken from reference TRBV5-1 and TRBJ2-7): KAGVTQTPRYLIKTRGQQVTLSCSPISGHRSVSWYQQTPGQGLQFLFEYFSETQRNKGNFPGRFSGRQFSNSRSEMNVSTLELGDSALYLCASSPVGGQGSYEQYFGPGTRLTVT.

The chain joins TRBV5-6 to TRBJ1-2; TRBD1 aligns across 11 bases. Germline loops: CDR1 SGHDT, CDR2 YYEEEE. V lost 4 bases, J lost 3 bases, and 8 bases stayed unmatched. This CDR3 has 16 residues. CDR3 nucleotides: TGTGCCAGCAGCCCGAACACGGGACAGGGGGACTATGGCTACACCTTC. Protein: CASSPNTGQGDYGYTF.

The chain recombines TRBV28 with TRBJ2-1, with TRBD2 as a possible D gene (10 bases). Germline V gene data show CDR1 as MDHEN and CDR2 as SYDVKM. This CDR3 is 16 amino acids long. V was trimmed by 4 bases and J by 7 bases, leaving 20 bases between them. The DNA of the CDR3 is TGTGCCAGCAGTTCCTTACTAGCGGGACAGGGAAATGAGCAGTTCTTC. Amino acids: CASSSLLAGQGNEQFF.

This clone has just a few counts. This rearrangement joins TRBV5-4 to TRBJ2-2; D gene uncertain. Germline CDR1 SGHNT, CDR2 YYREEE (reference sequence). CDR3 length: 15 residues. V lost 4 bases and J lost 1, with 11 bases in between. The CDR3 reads CASSVGPMNTGELFF. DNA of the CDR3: TGTGCCAGCAGCGTCGGACCTATGAACACCGGGGAGCTGTTTTTT.

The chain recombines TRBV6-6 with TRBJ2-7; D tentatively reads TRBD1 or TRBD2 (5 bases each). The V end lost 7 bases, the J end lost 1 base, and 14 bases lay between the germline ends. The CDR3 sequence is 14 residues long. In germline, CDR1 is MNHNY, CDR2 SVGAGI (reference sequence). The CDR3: CASNMRGPSYEQYF. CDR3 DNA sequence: TGTGCCAGCAATATGAGGGGTCCTTCCTACGAGCAGTACTTC.

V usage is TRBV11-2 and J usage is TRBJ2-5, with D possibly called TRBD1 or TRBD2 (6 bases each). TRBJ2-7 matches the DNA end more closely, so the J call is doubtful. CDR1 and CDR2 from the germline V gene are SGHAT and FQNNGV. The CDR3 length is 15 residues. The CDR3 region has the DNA TGTGCCAGCAGCTTAGCCGGGGGCCACTCCTACGAGCAGTACTTC. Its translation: CASSLAGGHSYEQYF.

The CDR3 DNA reads TGTGCCAGCAGCGCCCGCGACGGTAATGAAAAACTGTTTTTT. Protein sequence: CASSARDGNEKLFF. This sequence joins TRBV11-3 and TRBJ1-4; D not certain. Germline CDR1 and CDR2: SGHNT and YENEEA. The CDR3 extends over 14 amino acids. V was shortened by 5 bases and J by 4 bases, with 11 bases between the two germline ends.

In DNA, the CDR3 is TGCGCCAGCAGCCAAGGATGGGGGTCCTCCTACGAGCAGTACTTC. Translated: CASSQGWGSSYEQYF. The chain uses TRBV4-3 and TRBJ2-7, with D perhaps matching TRBD1 or TRBD2 (5 bases each). Germline-derived CDR1 and CDR2 are LGHNA and YSLEER. The V gene lost 1 base and the J gene lost 0 bases, with 10 bases spanning the gap. The CDR3 spans 15 residues.

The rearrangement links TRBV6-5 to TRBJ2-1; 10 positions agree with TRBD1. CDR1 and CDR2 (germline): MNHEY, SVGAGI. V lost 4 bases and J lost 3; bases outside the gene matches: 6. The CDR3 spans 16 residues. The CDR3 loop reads CASSSQGQGFYNEQFF. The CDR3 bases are TGTGCCAGCAGTTCTCAGGGACAGGGGTTCTACAATGAGCAGTTCTTC.